This T cell receptor beta chain appears in the sequencing data of a study of cytomegalovirus exposure and HLA in healthy donors. Study in general: Unique TCRs from HLA-typed donors, around 79 million of them, were held in an early data release.

With regard to this clone: Its antigen is currently unknown.

V shed 4 bases and J 9 bases; nucleotides not matched to a gene: 1. Germline-derived CDR1 and CDR2 are MNHEY and SVGAGI. The CDR3 consists of 14 residues. Study-level results: With DRB1 most and HLA-C fewest, TCR association rates differed between HLA loci in a later analysis. Researchers left out some V segments, among them TRBV6-2 and TRBV6-3, as indistinguishable.

The PCR employed 60 Vbeta primers together with 13 Jbeta primers. Here immunoSEQ multiplex PCR was the method, and the copy in TCRdb shows in-frame clones only, minus some. Of 150,000 to 200,000 clones in the sample, 75% to 85% are singletons; the top ten hold 6% to 7.5%. This receptor was identified in a man younger than 40 in good health and CMV-seropositive. Sequencing was carried out using PBMCs. V and J are TRBV6-5 and TRBJ1-6, with 12 bases that match TRBD1. The CDR3 sequence: CASSWDRGRSPLHF. The CDR3 DNA sequence: TGTGCCAGCAGTTGGGACAGGGGGCGTTCACCCCTCCACTTT.